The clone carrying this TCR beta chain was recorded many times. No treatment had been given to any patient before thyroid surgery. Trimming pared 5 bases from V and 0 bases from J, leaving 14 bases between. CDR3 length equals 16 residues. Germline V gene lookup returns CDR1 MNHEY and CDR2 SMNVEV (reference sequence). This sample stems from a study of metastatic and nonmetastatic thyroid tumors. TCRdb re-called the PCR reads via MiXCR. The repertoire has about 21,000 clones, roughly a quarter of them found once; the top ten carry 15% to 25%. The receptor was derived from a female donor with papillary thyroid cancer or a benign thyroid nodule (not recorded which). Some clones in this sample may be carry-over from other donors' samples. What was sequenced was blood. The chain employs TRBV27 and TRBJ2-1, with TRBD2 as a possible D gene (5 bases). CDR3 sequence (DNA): TGTGCCAGCAGTGACTACCGGACGAGCTCCTACAATGAGCAGTTCTTC. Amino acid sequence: CASSDYRTSSYNEQFF.